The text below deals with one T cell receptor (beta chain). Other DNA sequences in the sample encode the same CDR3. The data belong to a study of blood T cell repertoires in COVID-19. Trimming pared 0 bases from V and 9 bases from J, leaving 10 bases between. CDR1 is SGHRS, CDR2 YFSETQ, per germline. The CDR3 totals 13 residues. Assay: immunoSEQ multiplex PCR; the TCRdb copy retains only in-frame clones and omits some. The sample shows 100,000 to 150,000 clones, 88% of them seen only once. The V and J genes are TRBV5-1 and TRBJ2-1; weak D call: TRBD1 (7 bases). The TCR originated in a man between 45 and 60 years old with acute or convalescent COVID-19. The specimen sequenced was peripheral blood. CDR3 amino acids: CASSLGQGGEQFF. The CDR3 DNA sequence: TGCGCCAGCAGCTTGGGACAGGGAGGTGAGCAGTTCTTC.